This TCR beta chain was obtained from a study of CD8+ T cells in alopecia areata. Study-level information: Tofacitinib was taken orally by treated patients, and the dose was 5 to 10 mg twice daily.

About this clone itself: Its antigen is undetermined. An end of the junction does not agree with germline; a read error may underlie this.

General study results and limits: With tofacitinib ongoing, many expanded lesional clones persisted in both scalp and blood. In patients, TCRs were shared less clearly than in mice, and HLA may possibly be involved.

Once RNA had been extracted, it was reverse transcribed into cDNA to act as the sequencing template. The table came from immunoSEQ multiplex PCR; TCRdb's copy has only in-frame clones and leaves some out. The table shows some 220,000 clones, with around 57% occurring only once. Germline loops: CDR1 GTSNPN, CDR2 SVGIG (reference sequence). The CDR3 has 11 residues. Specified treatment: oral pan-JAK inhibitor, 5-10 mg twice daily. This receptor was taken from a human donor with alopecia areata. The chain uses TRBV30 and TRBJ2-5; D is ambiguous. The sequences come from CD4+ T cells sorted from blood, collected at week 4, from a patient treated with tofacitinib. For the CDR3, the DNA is TGTACCTGGAGCGTCCAAGAGACCCAGTACTTC. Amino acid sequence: CTWSVQETQYF. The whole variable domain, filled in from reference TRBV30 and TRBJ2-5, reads SQTIHQWPATLVQPVGSPLSLECTVEGTSNPNLYWYRQAAGRGLQLLFYSVGIGQISSEVPQNLSASRPQDRQFILSSKKLLLSDSGFYLCTWSVQETQYFGPGTRLLVL.